This T cell receptor (beta chain) was obtained from a study of PD-1 blockade in classical Hodgkin lymphoma. Study background: It was nivolumab at 3 mg/kg, given intravenously every 2 weeks, that patients received. General study findings and limits: Baseline diversity resembling that of newly diagnosed patients was seen in complete responders. Exclusion was applied to patients who started nivolumab under 1 year after ASCT. Only CD4+ TCR diversity, not CD8+, had risen significantly by C4D1.

With regard to this clone: Its antigen remains unknown.

The CDR3 contains 16 residues. The V gene's germline CDR1 is MNHNS and CDR2 SASEGT. The V and J ends lost 6 bases and 1 base respectively, with 18 bases between them. The patients all showed relapse after autologous stem cell transplantation, while their brentuximab vedotin exposure varied. The method was immunoSEQ multiplex PCR; TCRdb's version includes in-frame clones alone and lacks a portion of them. The table lists approximately 99,000 clones, 89% of them singletons. The chain is built from TRBV6-1 and TRBJ1-1, with a tentative D call TRBD1 (6 bases). This TCR was sampled from a human donor with classical Hodgkin lymphoma. The sample consisted of peripheral blood mononuclear cells (PBMCs), taken before the second cycle of nivolumab. CDR3 sequence reads: CASREKGGASNTEAFF. CDR3 coding DNA: TGTGCCAGCAGGGAAAAGGGGGGGGCCTCGAACACTGAAGCTTTCTTT.